Following are 7 T cell receptor beta chains from one sample sequenced in a study of sequential checkpoint blockade in melanoma. Sequencing used immunoSEQ multiplex PCR; TCRdb keeps in-frame clones, though not all of them. The repertoire consists of around 9,600 clones, with roughly three fifths occurring once and the leading ten covering roughly two fifths. Treatment indicated: randomized to nivolumab then ipilimumab (arm A) or the reverse (arm B). The specimen comprised CD8+ T cells sorted from blood (inferred from file names), sampled from a patient given nivolumab and ipilimumab in sequence. All receptors come from a human donor with melanoma.

The V and J genes are TRBV9 and TRBJ1-1; D is possibly TRBD1 (5 bases). Germline CDR1 SGDLS, CDR2 YYNGEE. This CDR3 is 15 amino acids long. Between the trimmed V and J ends, which lost 0 bases and 5 bases, there was a span of 14 bases. The CDR3 DNA follows: TGTGCCAGCAGCGTAGGCCCAGGCGGGGCGACTGAAGCTTTCTTT. Its protein is CASSVGPGGATEAFF.

The rearrangement joins TRBV6-5 to TRBJ2-5; TRBD1 aligns across 9 bases. With V trimmed by 6 bases and J by 6 bases, 5 bases remained unmatched. Germline CDR1 MNHEY, CDR2 SVGAGI. The length of the CDR3 is 13 residues. The CDR3 sequence is CASRWDRAKTQYF. The CDR3 DNA reads TGTGCCAGCAGATGGGACAGGGCGAAGACCCAGTACTTC.

The chain uses TRBV7-5 and TRBJ2-5; TRBD1, the D gene given by the table, was not confirmed from the DNA. TRBV7-5 is recorded as a pseudogene. This CDR3 contains 16 residues. CDR3 region: CARSLDRVGGFETQYF. For the CDR3, the DNA is TGTGCCAGAAGCTTGGACAGGGTCGGAGGTTTTGAGACCCAGTACTTC.

This clone was seen a handful of times. The genes are TRBV30 and TRBJ1-6; 8 bases line up with TRBD1. The CDR3 has 15 amino acids. J lost 5 bases, V lost 4 bases, and 7 bases had no gene match. Germline CDR1 GTSNPN, CDR2 SVGIG (reference sequence). CDR3 sequence reads: CAWTAPGQDNSPLHF. For the CDR3, the DNA is TGTGCCTGGACCGCGCCGGGACAGGATAATTCACCCCTCCACTTT.

This chain connects TRBV11-3 to TRBJ2-7; possible D gene TRBD1, 5 bases. V was pared by 6 bases and J by 6 bases, with 12 bases between. The CDR3 consists of 12 residues. The germline V gene has CDR1 SGHNT and CDR2 YENEEA. The DNA for the CDR3 is TGTGCCAGCAGTATCAGGGCTGGCGAGCAGTACTTC. Translated: CASSIRAGEQYF.

The rearrangement uses TRBV13 and TRBJ2-5, with a tentative D call TRBD2 (6 bases). Deletions cut 5 bases from V and 2 bases from J, with 9 bases between. The CDR3 totals 13 residues. Germline V gene sequence: CDR1 PRHDT, CDR2 FYEKMQ (reference sequence). The CDR3, as DNA: TGTGCCAGCAGCACCGGGAGACAAGAGACCCAGTACTTC. Amino acid sequence: CASSTGRQETQYF. The full variable domain, completed using reference TRBV13 and TRBJ2-5, is AAGVIQSPRHLIKEKRETATLKCYPIPRHDTVYWYQQGPGQDPQFLISFYEKMQSDKGSIPDRFSAQQFSDYHSELNMSSLELGDSALYFCASSTGRQETQYFGPGTRLLVL.

The V call is TRBV4-3, the J call TRBJ2-1, with 8 bases aligning to TRBD1. V lost 5 bases, J lost 8 bases, and 5 bases stayed unmatched. Germline V gene sequence: CDR1 LGHNA, CDR2 YSLEER. CDR3 length: 13 residues. The CDR3 region has the DNA TGCGCCAGCAGCTCTCCAGGGGGCGATGAGCAGTTCTTC. Residues: CASSSPGGDEQFF.